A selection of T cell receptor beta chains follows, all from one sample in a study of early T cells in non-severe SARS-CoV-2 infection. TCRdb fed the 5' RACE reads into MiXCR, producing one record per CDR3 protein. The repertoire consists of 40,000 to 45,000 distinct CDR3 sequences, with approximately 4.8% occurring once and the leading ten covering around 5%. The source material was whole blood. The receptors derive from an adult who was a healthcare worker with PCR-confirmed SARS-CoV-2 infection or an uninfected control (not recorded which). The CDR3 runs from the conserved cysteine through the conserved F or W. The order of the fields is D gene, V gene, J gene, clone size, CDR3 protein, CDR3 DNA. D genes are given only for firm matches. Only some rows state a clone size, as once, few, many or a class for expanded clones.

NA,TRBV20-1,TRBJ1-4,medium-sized,CSAIMDGTNEKLFF,TGCAGTGCTATAATGGACGGAACTAATGAAAAACTGTTTTTT
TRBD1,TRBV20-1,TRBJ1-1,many,CSAREAGGAFF,TGCAGTGCTAGAGAAGCAGGGGGAGCTTTCTTT
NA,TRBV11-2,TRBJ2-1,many,CASNLGGPSEQFF,TGTGCCAGCAATCTAGGAGGGCCCTCTGAGCAGTTCTTC
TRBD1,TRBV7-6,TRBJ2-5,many,CASSRDRGDRTQYF,TGTGCCAGCAGCCGCGACAGGGGGGATAGGACCCAGTACTTC
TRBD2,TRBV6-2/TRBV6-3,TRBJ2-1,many,CASTRAGGSDNEQFF,TGTGCCAGCACTAGAGCGGGGGGGTCGGACAATGAGCAGTTCTTC
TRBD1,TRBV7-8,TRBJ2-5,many,CASSFLRTGRAETQYF,TGTGCCAGCAGCTTCCTAAGGACAGGGCGAGCCGAGACCCAGTACTTC
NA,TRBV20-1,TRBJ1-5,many,CSARDTGGGNQPQHF,TGCAGTGCTAGAGATACTGGGGGGGGCAATCAGCCCCAGCATTTT
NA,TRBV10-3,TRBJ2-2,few,CAIRRETGELFF,TGTGCCATTAGACGGGAGACCGGGGAGCTGTTTTTT
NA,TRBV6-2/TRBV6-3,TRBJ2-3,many,CASSYGRSTDTQYF,TGTGCCAGCAGTTACGGGAGAAGCACAGATACGCAGTATTTT
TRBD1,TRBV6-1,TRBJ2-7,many,CASSAHKGQYIEQYF,TGTGCCAGCAGTGCCCATAAGGGACAGTACATCGAGCAGTACTTC
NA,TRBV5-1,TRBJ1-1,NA,CASSLTDARTEAFF,TGCGCCAGCAGCCTAACGGACGCCAGAACTGAAGCTTTCTTT
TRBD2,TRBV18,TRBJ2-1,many,CASSPTSGGIEQFF,TGTGCCAGCTCACCAACTAGCGGGGGTATCGAGCAGTTCTTC
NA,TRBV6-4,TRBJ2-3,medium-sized,CASSGSGGTDTQYF,TGTGCCAGCAGTGGATCCGGAGGCACAGATACGCAGTATTTT
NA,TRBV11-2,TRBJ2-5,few,CASGPGLRGQETQYF,TGTGCCAGCGGCCCAGGGCTTCGGGGTCAAGAGACCCAGTACTTC
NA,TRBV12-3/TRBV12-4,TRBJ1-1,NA,CASSWDRTGTLGAFF,TGTGCCAGCAGTTGGGACCGAACGGGGACACTGGGAGCTTTCTTT
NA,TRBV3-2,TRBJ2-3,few,CASSPHVLAGVGDTQYF,TGTGCCAGCAGCCCACACGTGCTAGCGGGAGTTGGAGATACGCAGTATTTT
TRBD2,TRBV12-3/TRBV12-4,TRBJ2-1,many,CASSLAGGYRDEQFF,TGTGCCAGCAGTCTAGCGGGGGGGTATCGGGATGAGCAGTTCTTC
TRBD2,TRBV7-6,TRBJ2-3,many,CASSFRLAGSDTQYF,TGTGCCAGCAGCTTCAGACTAGCGGGTTCAGATACGCAGTATTTT
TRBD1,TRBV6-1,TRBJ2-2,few,CASAPGTGGRLELFF,TGTGCCAGCGCCCCCGGGACAGGGGGGCGTTTGGAGCTGTTTTTT
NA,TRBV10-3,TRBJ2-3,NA,CAISEGYGVPDTQYF,TGTGCCATCAGTGAGGGATACGGGGTCCCAGATACGCAGTATTTT
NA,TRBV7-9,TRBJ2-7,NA,CASSLSGQGGADEQYF,TGTGCCAGCAGCTTAAGTGGACAGGGAGGGGCTGACGAGCAGTACTTC
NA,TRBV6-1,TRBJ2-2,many,CASETTNTGELFF,TGTGCCAGCGAGACAACGAACACCGGGGAGCTGTTTTTT
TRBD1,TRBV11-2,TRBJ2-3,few,CASSPRPTGTVIYTDTQYF,TGTGCCAGCAGCCCACGCCCCACCGGGACAGTAATCTACACAGATACGCAGTATTTT
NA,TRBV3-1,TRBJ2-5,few,CASSPRRGFGETQYF,TGTGCCAGCAGCCCTCGAAGGGGGTTCGGAGAGACCCAGTACTTC
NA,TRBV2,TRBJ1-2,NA,CASSETVRVDGYTF,TGTGCCAGCAGTGAAACGGTCAGGGTCGATGGCTACACCTTC
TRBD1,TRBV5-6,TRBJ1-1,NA,CASSLVGQPGGRKAFF,TGTGCCAGCAGCTTGGTCGGTCAGCCAGGGGGCAGGAAAGCTTTCTTT
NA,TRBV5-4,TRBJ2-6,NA,CASIPDAGVNVLTF,TGTGCCAGCATCCCCGATGCTGGGGTCAACGTCCTGACTTTC
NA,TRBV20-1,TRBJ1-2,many,CSARAETYGYTF,TGCAGTGCTAGAGCTGAGACCTATGGCTACACCTTC
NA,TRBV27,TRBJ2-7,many,CASSLSMALEQYF,TGTGCCAGCAGTTTATCCATGGCTCTCGAGCAGTACTTC
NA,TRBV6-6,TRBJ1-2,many,CASTERGGSIYGYTF,TGTGCCAGCACCGAAAGAGGCGGTTCGATCTATGGCTACACCTTC
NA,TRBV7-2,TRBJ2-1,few,CASSLGTHNTGEQFF,TGTGCCAGCAGCCTCGGGACGCATAATACAGGAGAGCAGTTCTTC
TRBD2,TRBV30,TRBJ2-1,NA,CAWLPGLAPNEQFF,TGTGCCTGGTTGCCGGGACTAGCGCCCAATGAGCAGTTCTTC
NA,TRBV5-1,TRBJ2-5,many,CASSSGDNLRETQYF,TGCGCCAGCAGCTCGGGCGACAACCTTCGGGAGACCCAGTACTTC
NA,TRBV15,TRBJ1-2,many,CATSRQTFYGYTF,TGTGCCACCAGCAGGCAGACCTTCTATGGCTACACCTTC
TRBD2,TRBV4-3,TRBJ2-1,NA,CASSQAWLAGGMNEQFF,TGCGCCAGCAGCCAAGCATGGCTAGCGGGGGGCATGAATGAGCAGTTCTTC
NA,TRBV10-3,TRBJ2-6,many,CAIGEVHRGAGANVLTF,TGTGCCATCGGGGAGGTTCATAGAGGTGCCGGGGCCAACGTCCTGACTTTC
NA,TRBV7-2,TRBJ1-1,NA,CASSLAAGYEAFF,TGTGCCAGCAGCTTAGCAGCAGGCTATGAAGCTTTCTTT
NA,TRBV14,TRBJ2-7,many,CASSQRLSYEQYF,TGTGCCAGCAGCCAACGCCTGTCCTACGAGCAGTACTTC
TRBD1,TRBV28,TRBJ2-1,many,CASSLAPGGANEQFF,TGTGCCAGCAGTTTAGCTCCAGGGGGCGCGAATGAGCAGTTCTTC
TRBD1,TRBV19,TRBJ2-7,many,CASSIGYRGLGEQYF,TGTGCCAGTAGTATTGGGTACAGGGGGTTAGGTGAGCAGTACTTC
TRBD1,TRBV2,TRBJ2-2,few,CASRKDRGPTGELFF,TGTGCCAGCAGAAAGGACAGGGGACCCACCGGGGAGCTGTTTTTT